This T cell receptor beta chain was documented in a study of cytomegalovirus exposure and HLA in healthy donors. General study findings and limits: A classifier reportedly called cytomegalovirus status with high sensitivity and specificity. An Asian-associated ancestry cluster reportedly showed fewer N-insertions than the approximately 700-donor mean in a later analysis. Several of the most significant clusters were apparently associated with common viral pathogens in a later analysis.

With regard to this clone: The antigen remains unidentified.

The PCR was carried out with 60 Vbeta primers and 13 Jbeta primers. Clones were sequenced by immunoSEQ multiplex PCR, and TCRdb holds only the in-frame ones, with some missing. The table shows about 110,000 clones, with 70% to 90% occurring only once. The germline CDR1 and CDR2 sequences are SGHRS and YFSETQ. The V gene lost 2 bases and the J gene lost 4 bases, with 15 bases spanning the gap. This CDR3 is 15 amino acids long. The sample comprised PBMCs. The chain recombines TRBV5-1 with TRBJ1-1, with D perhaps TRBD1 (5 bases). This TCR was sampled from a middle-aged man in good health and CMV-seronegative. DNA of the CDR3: TGCGCCAGCAGCTTAGCCACAGGCGGGGGCACTGAAGCTTTCTTT. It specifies CASSLATGGGTEAFF.